This record covers a single T cell receptor beta chain. Its target is not known. This sample is part of a study of CD8 T cells in ankylosing spondylitis. Findings and limits, study-wide: Eight or nine highly homologous variants made up a TCR beta motif that seemed to typify ankylosing spondylitis blood.

The CDR3 is 14 residues long. The V end lost 4 bases, the J end lost 4 bases, and 13 bases lay between the germline ends. Germline-derived CDR1 and CDR2 are DFQATT and SNEGSKA (reference sequence). MiXCR, run by TCRdb on the 5' RACE reads, gives a single entry per CDR3 protein. The table shows a few hundred thousand distinct CDR3 sequences, with 15% to 20% occurring only once. Specimen: blood, either unsorted or a sorted T cell fraction (not recorded which). The V call is TRBV20-1, the J call TRBJ2-2; D may correspond to TRBD1 or TRBD2 (5 bases each). This clonotype was sampled from a male donor with ankylosing spondylitis or in good health (not recorded which). Here the CDR3 reads CSAMGADTTGELFF. Here the CDR3 DNA reads TGCAGTGCTATGGGAGCGGACACCACCGGGGAGCTGTTTTTT.